A single sample gave rise to the 16 T cell receptor beta chains below, sequenced in a study of blood T cell repertoires in COVID-19 (dated by TCRdb to the early 2020s). Libraries were made using the immunoSEQ multiplex PCR assay. TCRdb limited this immuneACCESS table to in-frame rearrangements with V and J called. A share of clones is missing; checked studies link under half to unresolved V genes, and the rest is unexplained. The sample records approximately 220,000 clones, 80% to 85% of which are singletons. Clones ranked in the top ten supply roughly 30% of the sample. The specimen sequenced was peripheral blood. The source of these receptors is a man aged 35 to 55 with acute or convalescent COVID-19.

The V gene is TRBV19, the J gene TRBJ2-1; D not certain. V was shortened by 2 bases and J by 7 bases, with 9 bases between the two germline ends. From germline, CDR1 is LNHDA and CDR2 SQIVND (reference sequence). This CDR3 contains 13 residues. The CDR3 spells CASSIWLFNEQFF. For the CDR3, the DNA is TGTGCCAGTAGTATATGGCTTTTTAATGAGCAGTTCTTC.

The V and J genes are TRBV18 and TRBJ1-5; 10 bases are shared with TRBD1. This CDR3 is 16 amino acids long. CDR1 is KGHSH, CDR2 LQKENI, per germline. J lost 5 bases, V lost 3 bases, and 7 bases had no gene match. The CDR3 DNA reads as TGTGCCAGCTCACCGCAAGGGACAGGGGCCTATCAGCCCCAGCATTTT. Translation: CASSPQGTGAYQPQHF.

This rearrangement joins TRBV2 to TRBJ1-1; 7 nucleotides align to TRBD1. CDR3 length: 16 amino acids. V shed 5 bases and J 2 bases; nucleotides not matched to a gene: 11. Germline V gives CDR1 SNHLY, CDR2 FYNNEI. CDR3 DNA: TGTGCCAGCAGTAAGGGTCTTAACAGGGGAAACACTGAAGCTTTCTTT. This translates into CASSKGLNRGNTEAFF.

The gene calls are TRBV12-3 or TRBV12-4 and TRBJ2-7, with unresolved D. The CDR3 is made up of 11 amino acids. V dropped 4 bases and J dropped 3 bases, with 4 bases sitting between them. DNA of the CDR3: TGTGCCAGCAGTTCCTTCTACGAGCAGTACTTC. Its protein is CASSSFYEQYF.

This chain links TRBV7-9 with TRBJ1-3; TRBD1 matches at 7 bases. Trimming took 3 bases from V and 1 from J; bases not matched to a gene: 12. The CDR3 runs 18 residues. CDR1 and CDR2 (germline): SEHNR, FQNEAQ (reference sequence). CDR3 sequence reads: CASSLSGGAGSSGNTIYF. CDR3 nucleotide sequence: TGTGCCAGCAGCTTGTCAGGGGGTGCGGGATCATCTGGAAACACCATATATTTT.

V is TRBV27 and J is TRBJ1-1, with D perhaps matching TRBD1 (5 bases). The V gene's germline CDR1 is MNHEY and CDR2 SMNVEV (reference sequence). This CDR3 is built from 14 residues. Between the trimmed V and J ends, which lost 4 bases and 2 bases, there was a span of 11 bases. In nucleotides, the CDR3 is TGTGCCAGCAGTTGGGGGGGTCTCAACACTGAAGCTTTCTTT. As protein: CASSWGGLNTEAFF.

The chain combines TRBV14 with TRBJ2-1, with a tentative D call TRBD2 (5 bases). With 3 bases removed from V and 1 base from J, the gap between germline ends came to 10 bases. Per the germline V gene, CDR1 is SGHDN and CDR2 is FVKESK. This CDR3 contains 15 residues. CDR3 in DNA: TGTGCCAGCAGCCATCTAGGAGGTTCCTACAATGAGCAGTTCTTC. It codes for CASSHLGGSYNEQFF. Using reference TRBV14 and TRBJ2-1 for the parts outside the CDR3, the full variable domain is EAGVTQFPSHSVIEKGQTVTLRCDPISGHDNLYWYRRVMGKEIKFLLHFVKESKQDESGMPNNRFLAERTGGTYSTLKVQPAELEDSGVYFCASSHLGGSYNEQFFGPGTRLTVL.

The chain links TRBV11-2 to TRBJ2-3; TRBD1 might be the D (5 bases). V was clipped by 3 bases and J by 3 bases, with 10 bases between them. Germline V gives CDR1 SGHAT, CDR2 FQNNGV. This CDR3 has 14 residues. This CDR3 reads CASSFGHRTDTQYF. The CDR3 DNA reads as TGTGCCAGCAGCTTTGGACACCGAACAGATACGCAGTATTTT.

The table lists this clone with a few counts. The chain recombines TRBV3-1 (or the pseudogene TRBV3-2) with TRBJ2-1; 9 bases match TRBD2. The germline CDR1 and CDR2 sequences are LGHDT and YNNKEL (reference sequence). This CDR3 comprises 16 residues. J was trimmed by 8 bases and V by 0 bases; bases with no gene match: 8. The CDR3 bases are TGTGCCAGCAGCCAAGATCGCCTAGCGGGATTCGATGAGCAGTTCTTC. It is translated as CASSQDRLAGFDEQFF.

This rearrangement joins TRBV20-1 to TRBJ1-5; D possibly corresponds to TRBD1 (6 bases). The germline V and J ends were trimmed by 3 bases and 5 bases, with 17 bases remaining between them. CDR3 length: 15 residues. Germline V gives CDR1 DFQATT, CDR2 SNEGSKA (reference sequence). CDR3 amino acids: CSASLMAAGDQPQHF. As DNA, the CDR3 is TGCAGTGCTAGTCTCATGGCGGCAGGGGATCAGCCCCAGCATTTT.

Only a few counts were recorded for this clone. The V gene is TRBV5-6, the J gene TRBJ2-1; no firm D call. Germline V gene sequence: CDR1 SGHDT, CDR2 YYEEEE. V lost 4 bases and J 10 bases, leaving 12 bases between the germline ends. The CDR3 runs to 12 residues. In nucleotides, the CDR3 is TGTGCCAGCAGCCGCAACCCCCGGGAGCAGTTCTTC. As protein: CASSRNPREQFF.

The gene calls are TRBV28 and TRBJ2-1; 11 nucleotides line up with TRBD1. Per the germline V gene, CDR1 is MDHEN and CDR2 is SYDVKM. After removal of 7 bases from V and 6 bases from J, the junction contained 11 bases not matched to a gene. The CDR3 covers 16 residues. CDR3: CASKPTGQGASNEQFF. CDR3 nucleotide sequence: TGTGCCAGCAAACCGACTGGACAGGGGGCGTCCAATGAGCAGTTCTTC.

The rearrangement uses TRBV18 and TRBJ1-1; 10 bases line up with TRBD1. From germline, CDR1 is KGHSH and CDR2 LQKENI. There are 15 residues in the CDR3. After removal of 3 bases from V and 5 bases from J, the junction contained 6 bases not matched to a gene. As DNA, the CDR3 is TGTGCCAGCTCACCTACGGGACAGGGGAGAACTGAAGCTTTCTTT. This gives the protein CASSPTGQGRTEAFF. The whole variable domain, remainder taken from reference TRBV18 and TRBJ1-1, is NAGVMQNPRHLVRRRGQEARLRCSPMKGHSHVYWYRQLPEEGLKFMVYLQKENIIDESGMPKERFSAEFPKEGPSILRIQQVVRGDSAAYFCASSPTGQGRTEAFFGQGTRLTVV.

In regard to this clone: The junction and the germline gene differ at one end; a read error may be behind it. This CDR3 is also generated by other DNA sequences in the sample. The chain employs TRBV5-1 and TRBJ1-4, with D possibly TRBD1 on 6 matching bases. Germline-derived CDR1 and CDR2 are SGHRS and YFSETQ. The CDR3 totals 14 residues. The CDR3: CASSPGATNEKLFF. In DNA form, the CDR3 reads TGCGCCAGCAGCCCAGGGGCAACGAATGAAAAACTGTTTTTT.

The CDR3 is CASSYVQGALETEAFF. CDR3 nucleotide sequence: TGTGCCAGCAGTTACGTGCAGGGGGCTCTGGAGACTGAAGCTTTCTTT. The chain carries TRBV6-2 or TRBV6-3 and TRBJ1-1; 8 bases fit TRBD1. Germline V lookup: CDR1 MNHEY, CDR2 SVGEGT. V trimming: 2 bases; J trimming: 5 bases; junction bases outside the gene matches: 10. The CDR3 has 16 amino acids.

This clone was counted a single time. The V and J genes are TRBV9 and TRBJ1-6, with D possibly matching TRBD1 (5 bases). The CDR3 runs to 16 residues. Per germline, CDR1 SGDLS and CDR2 YYNGEE. Trimming took 0 bases from V and 7 from J, leaving 14 bases between them. CDR3 coding DNA: TGTGCCAGCAGCGTAGATTCTAGGGGAGGGAATTCACCCCTCCACTTT. Protein: CASSVDSRGGNSPLHF.